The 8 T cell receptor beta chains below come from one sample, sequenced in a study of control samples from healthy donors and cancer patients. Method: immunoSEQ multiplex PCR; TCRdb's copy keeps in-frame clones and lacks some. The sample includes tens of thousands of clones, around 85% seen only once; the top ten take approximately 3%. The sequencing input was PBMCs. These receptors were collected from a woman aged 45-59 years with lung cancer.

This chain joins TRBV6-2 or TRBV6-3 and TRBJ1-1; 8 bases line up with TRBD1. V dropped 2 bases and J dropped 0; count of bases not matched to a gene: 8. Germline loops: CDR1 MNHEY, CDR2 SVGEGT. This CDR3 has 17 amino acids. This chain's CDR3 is CASSYASGTGMNTEAFF. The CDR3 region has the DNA TGTGCCAGCAGTTACGCTTCCGGGACAGGAATGAACACTGAAGCTTTCTTT.

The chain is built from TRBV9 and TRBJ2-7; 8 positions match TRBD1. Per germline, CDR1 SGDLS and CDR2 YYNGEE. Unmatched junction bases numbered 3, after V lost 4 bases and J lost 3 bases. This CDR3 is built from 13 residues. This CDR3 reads CASSLGQGYEQYF. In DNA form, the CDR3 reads TGTGCCAGCAGCTTAGGACAGGGCTACGAGCAGTACTTC.

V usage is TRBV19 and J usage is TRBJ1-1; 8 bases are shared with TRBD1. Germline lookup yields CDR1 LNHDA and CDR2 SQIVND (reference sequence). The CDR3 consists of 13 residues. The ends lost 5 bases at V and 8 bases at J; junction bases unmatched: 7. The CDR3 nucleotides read TGTGCCAGTAGTGTAAGGGGACAGGAGGAAGCTTTCTTT. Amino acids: CASSVRGQEEAFF. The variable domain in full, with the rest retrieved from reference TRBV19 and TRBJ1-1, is DGGITQSPKYLFRKEGQNVTLSCEQNLNHDAMYWYRQDPGQGLRLIYYSQIVNDFQKGDIAEGYSVSREKKESFPLTVTSAQKNPTAFYLCASSVRGQEEAFFGQGTRLTVV.

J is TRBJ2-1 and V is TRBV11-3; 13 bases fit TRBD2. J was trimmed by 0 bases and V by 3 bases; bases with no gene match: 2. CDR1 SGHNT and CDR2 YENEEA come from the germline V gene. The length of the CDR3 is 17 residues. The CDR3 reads CASSFRTSGSSYNEQFF. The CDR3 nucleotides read TGTGCCAGCAGCTTCCGGACTAGCGGGAGCTCCTACAATGAGCAGTTCTTC.

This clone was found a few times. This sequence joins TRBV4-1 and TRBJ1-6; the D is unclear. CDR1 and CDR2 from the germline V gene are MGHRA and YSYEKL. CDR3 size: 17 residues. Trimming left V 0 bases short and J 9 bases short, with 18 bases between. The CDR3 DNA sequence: TGCGCCAGCAGCCAAGAAGGGAACCCGTTGGGAGGTTCACCCCTCCACTTT. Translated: CASSQEGNPLGGSPLHF.

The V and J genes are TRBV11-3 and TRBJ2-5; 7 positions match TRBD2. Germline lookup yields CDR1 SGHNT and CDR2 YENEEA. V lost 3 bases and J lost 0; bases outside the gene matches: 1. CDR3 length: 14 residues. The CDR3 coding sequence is TGTGCCAGCAGCTTGGGACTACACCAAGAGACCCAGTACTTC. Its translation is CASSLGLHQETQYF. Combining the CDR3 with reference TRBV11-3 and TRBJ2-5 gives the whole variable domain EAGVVQSPRYKIIEKKQPVAFWCNPISGHNTLYWYLQNLGQGPELLIRYENEEAVDDSQLPKDRFSAERLKGVDSTLKIQPAELGDSAVYLCASSLGLHQETQYFGPGTRLLVL.

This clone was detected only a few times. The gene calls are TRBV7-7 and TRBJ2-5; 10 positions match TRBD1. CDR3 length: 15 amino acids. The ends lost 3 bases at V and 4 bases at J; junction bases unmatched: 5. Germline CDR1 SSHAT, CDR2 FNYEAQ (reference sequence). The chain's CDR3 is CASSLGQGRGETQYF. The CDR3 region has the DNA TGTGCCAGCAGCTTGGGACAGGGGAGAGGAGAGACCCAGTACTTC.

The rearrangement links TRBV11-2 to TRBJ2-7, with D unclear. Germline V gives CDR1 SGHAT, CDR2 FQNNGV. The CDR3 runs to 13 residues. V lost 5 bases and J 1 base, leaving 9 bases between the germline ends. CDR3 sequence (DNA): TGTGCCAGCAGCGAAACCCTTTCCTACGAGCAGTACTTC. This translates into CASSETLSYEQYF.